These 10 T cell receptor beta chains share one sample of origin, sequenced in a study of OX40 agonist ivuxolimab in advanced cancers. Library prep was done by the immunoSEQ multiplex PCR assay. Here the immuneACCESS table is served through TCRdb, limited to in-frame sequences with V and J called. Missing clones are a known gap in these copies; in checked studies unresolved V genes cover under half, and the rest lacks a known reason. This sample comprises some 70,000 clones, 75% to 90% of them detected only once. The ten biggest clones cover 8% to 10% of the sample. The material was CD4+ or CD8+ T cells sorted from blood, obtained in a trial of the OX40 agonist ivuxolimab. These receptors all stem from an adult with an advanced solid tumor such as melanoma, head and neck, liver or kidney cancer.

This clone is judged medium-sized. The same CDR3 also results from other DNA sequences found in this sample. The chain employs TRBV6-5 and TRBJ1-5; D ambiguous. This CDR3 comprises 13 residues. CDR1 MNHEY and CDR2 SVGAGI come from the germline V gene. The V and J ends lost 5 bases and 5 bases respectively, with 10 bases between them. CDR3 protein: CASSSLPDQPQHF. The CDR3 DNA sequence: TGTGCCAGCAGTAGCCTTCCAGATCAGCCCCAGCATTTT.

V is TRBV7-9 and J is TRBJ2-1; D perhaps matches TRBD2 (5 bases). Germline V gene lookup returns CDR1 SEHNR and CDR2 FQNEAQ (reference sequence). Trimming removed 5 bases from V and 9 bases from J, with 17 bases in between. The CDR3 consists of 14 residues. The CDR3 here is CASSQVNLGSEQFF. CDR3 nucleotide sequence: TGTGCCAGCAGCCAGGTGAATTTAGGGAGTGAGCAGTTCTTC.

The genes are TRBV15 and TRBJ1-1, with a weak D call TRBD1 (5 bases). Trimming removed 0 bases from V and 3 bases from J, with 8 bases in between. There are 14 residues in the CDR3. Germline CDR1 is LNHNV and CDR2 is YYDKDF (reference sequence). CDR3 amino acids: CATSRDGGDTEAFF. DNA of the CDR3: TGTGCCACCAGCAGAGATGGAGGGGACACTGAAGCTTTCTTT.

V gene TRBV2 combines with J gene TRBJ1-5; D remains unclear. V lost 1 base and J lost 7, with 5 bases in between. This CDR3 comprises 12 residues. Germline CDR1 reads SNHLY; CDR2 reads FYNNEI. The DNA for the CDR3 is TGTGCCAGCAGTGAAGAAGGCCAGCCCCAGCATTTT. Protein: CASSEEGQPQHF.

The chain couples TRBV4-2 to TRBJ2-2; 7 positions agree with TRBD1. CDR1 and CDR2 (germline): LGHNA, YNFKEQ. CDR3 length: 15 residues. Trimming removed 4 bases from V and 0 bases from J; junction bases left unmatched: 2. In DNA form, the CDR3 reads TGTGCCAGCAGCCTGGGACAGCCGAACACCGGGGAGCTGTTTTTT. Its protein product is CASSLGQPNTGELFF.

The chain recombines TRBV27 with TRBJ1-1, with TRBD1 identical over 7 bases. CDR1 MNHEY and CDR2 SMNVEV come from the germline V gene (reference sequence). The CDR3 has 15 residues. V shed 6 bases, J shed 0 bases, and the junction held 7 bases outside the gene matches. The DNA for the CDR3 is TGTGCCAGCAGACCGGGACAGATTTTGAACACTGAAGCTTTCTTT. This sequence encodes CASRPGQILNTEAFF.

Points on this clone: At one end the junction does not follow the germline gene, possibly because of a read error. This sequence joins TRBV29-1 and TRBJ1-1, with D maybe TRBD1 (6 bases). CDR1 and CDR2 from the germline V gene are SQVTM and ANQGSEA. CDR3 size: 13 residues. The CDR3 here is CSVEGQRNTEAFF. The CDR3 DNA is TGCAGCGTCGAAGGACAGAGGAACACTGAAGCTTTCTTT.

The V and J genes are TRBV19 and TRBJ1-1; 7 positions agree with TRBD1. CDR1 is LNHDA, CDR2 SQIVND, per germline (reference sequence). V gave up 1 base and J gave up 1 base; unmatched junction bases: 6. The CDR3 has 16 residues. Here the CDR3 DNA reads TGTGCCAGTAGTATAGGACAGGGCCAAAAGAACACTGAAGCTTTCTTT. Amino acids: CASSIGQGQKNTEAFF.

The CDR3 DNA is TGCAGCGTTGAGGTCGGTAACACAGATACGCAGTATTTT. This encodes CSVEVGNTDTQYF. The chain is built from TRBV29-1 and TRBJ2-3, with D uncertain. V was pared by 3 bases and J by 2 bases, with 9 bases between. The CDR3 is 13 amino acids. Germline V gene data show CDR1 as SQVTM and CDR2 as ANQGSEA.

The chain combines TRBV9 with TRBJ2-3; no firm D call. The germline CDR1 and CDR2 sequences are SGDLS and YYNGEE. Trimming pared 4 bases from V and 4 bases from J, leaving 10 bases between. This CDR3 is built from 13 residues. The CDR3 protein is CASSPTPSDTQYF. The CDR3 nucleotides read TGTGCCAGCAGCCCCACGCCGTCAGATACGCAGTATTTT.